One and the same sample provided the 26 T cell receptor beta chains below, sequenced in a study of blood T cells in healthy people across ages. Next came a second PCR, run for about 7 to 12 cycles, which used a sample-barcoded 5' primer along with a J-beta primer mix. MiXCR, applied by TCRdb to the 5' RACE reads, yields one record per CDR3 protein. This table has roughly 1,000,000 distinct CDR3 sequences, under 30% appearing once. The sample was also linked to a second study, of T cells of mothers and their children.

The specimen sequenced was blood. These receptors originate from a girl aged 2 to 9 in good health.

This chain links TRBV15 with TRBJ2-5, with D possibly being TRBD1 (5 bases). Germline CDR1 reads LNHNV; CDR2 reads YYDKDF (reference sequence). Deletions cut 4 bases from V and 6 bases from J, with 18 bases between. This CDR3 has 15 residues. The CDR3 nucleotides read TGTGCCACCAGCAAGAGTGTAGGGGATCAGCAGACCCAGTACTTC. This gives the protein CATSKSVGDQQTQYF.

This clonotype has only a few counts. The chain joins TRBV28 to TRBJ1-5, with D possibly matching TRBD1 (5 bases). The CDR3 totals 13 residues. V lost 7 bases, J lost 4 bases, and 11 bases lay in between. Germline-derived CDR1 and CDR2 are MDHEN and SYDVKM. CDR3: CASTGQTNQPQHF. CDR3 sequence (DNA): TGTGCCAGCACAGGGCAGACAAATCAGCCCCAGCATTTT.

This clonotype was observed a handful of times. The rearrangement joins TRBV15 to TRBJ2-2, with D perhaps matching TRBD2 (7 bases). The CDR3 consists of 12 residues. With 8 bases removed from V and 6 bases from J, the gap between germline ends came to 10 bases. Germline V gives CDR1 LNHNV, CDR2 YYDKDF (reference sequence). The CDR3 nucleotides are TGTGCCACCGGGGGGGCATCCGGGGAGCTGTTTTTT. Its translation: CATGGASGELFF.

J is TRBJ1-2 and V is TRBV11-2; TRBD1 agrees at 8 bases. Germline CDR1 reads SGHAT; CDR2 reads FQNNGV. J was trimmed by 5 bases and V by 5 bases; bases with no gene match: 10. This CDR3 contains 15 residues. The CDR3 DNA reads TGTGCCAGCAGCGACCCGGACAGGGTAGAGTATGGCTACACCTTC. Translated, it gives CASSDPDRVEYGYTF. Using reference TRBV11-2 and TRBJ1-2 for the parts outside the CDR3, the full variable domain is EAGVAQSPRYKIIEKRQSVAFWCNPISGHATLYWYQQILGQGPKLLIQFQNNGVVDDSQLPKDRFSAERLKGVDSTLKIQPAKLEDSAVYLCASSDPDRVEYGYTFGSGTRLTVV.

This chain uses TRBV7-2 with TRBJ2-5; D unclear. The CDR3 spans 13 residues. Germline CDR1 reads SGHTA; CDR2 reads FQGNSA. The V gene lost 5 bases and the J gene lost 5 bases, with 12 bases spanning the gap. CDR3 in DNA: TGTGCCAGCAGCCCGGTAGTCCGGGAGACCCAGTACTTC. It translates to CASSPVVRETQYF. The entire variable domain, with the rest obtained from reference TRBV7-2 and TRBJ2-5, is as follows: GAGVSQSPSNKVTEKGKDVELRCDPISGHTALYWYRQSLGQGLEFLIYFQGNSAPDKSGLPSDRFSAERTGGSVSTLTIQRTQQEDSAVYLCASSPVVRETQYFGPGTRLLVL.

A few counts support this clonotype. The V and J genes are TRBV7-9 and TRBJ2-1; possibly TRBD2 for D (6 bases). V dropped 5 bases and J dropped 4 bases, with 21 bases sitting between them. Germline V lookup: CDR1 SEHNR, CDR2 FQNEAQ (reference sequence). CDR3 size: 17 residues. CDR3 region: CASSPSEGRGRYNEQFF. DNA for the CDR3: TGTGCCAGCAGCCCCTCGGAGGGCCGAGGACGGTACAATGAGCAGTTCTTC.

The chain carries TRBV20-1 and TRBJ1-4; D call uncertain. This CDR3 spans 14 amino acids. Trimming pared 1 base from V and 6 bases from J, leaving 12 bases between. Germline CDR1 DFQATT, CDR2 SNEGSKA (reference sequence). CDR3 residues: CSARVEEGYEKLFF. CDR3 DNA: TGCAGTGCTAGAGTCGAAGAAGGGTATGAAAAACTGTTTTTT.

This clonotype occurred a few times. V gene TRBV2 combines with J gene TRBJ1-4, with D uncertain. V was cut by 2 bases and J by 0 bases, with 10 bases left in between. In germline, CDR1 is SNHLY, CDR2 FYNNEI. The CDR3 contains 16 residues. The chain's CDR3 is CASSEMSVATNEKLFF. The CDR3 nucleotides are TGTGCCAGCAGTGAAATGAGTGTGGCAACTAATGAAAAACTGTTTTTT.

V and J are TRBV7-2 and TRBJ1-4; weak D call: TRBD1 (5 bases). Between the trimmed V and J ends, which lost 5 bases and 3 bases, there was a span of 19 bases. The CDR3 totals 17 residues. Germline CDR1 is SGHTA and CDR2 is FQGNSA. The CDR3 loop is CASSPPTADSPNEKLFF. As DNA, the CDR3 is TGTGCCAGCAGCCCACCGACAGCCGATAGTCCTAATGAAAAACTGTTTTTT. Looking up the rest from reference TRBV7-2 and TRBJ1-4 gives the full variable domain: GAGVSQSPSNKVTEKGKDVELRCDPISGHTALYWYRQSLGQGLEFLIYFQGNSAPDKSGLPSDRFSAERTGGSVSTLTIQRTQQEDSAVYLCASSPPTADSPNEKLFFGSGTQLSVL.

This chain links TRBV7-9 with TRBJ1-4; D is unresolved. This CDR3 has 14 residues. V was pared by 3 bases and J by 7 bases, with 12 bases between. Germline V lookup: CDR1 SEHNR, CDR2 FQNEAQ (reference sequence). The CDR3 region is CASSFVGEGEKLFF. Written as DNA, the CDR3 is TGTGCCAGCAGCTTCGTTGGGGAGGGTGAAAAACTGTTTTTT.

The J gene is TRBJ1-1, the V gene TRBV7-9; D might be TRBD1 (5 bases). Germline assignment: CDR1 SEHNR and CDR2 FQNEAQ (reference sequence). This CDR3 is built from 14 residues. The V end lost 2 bases, the J end lost 6 bases, and 13 bases lay between the germline ends. CDR3 residues: CASSLPRVKAEAFF. CDR3 nucleotides: TGTGCCAGCAGCTTACCCAGGGTCAAGGCTGAAGCTTTCTTT.

The V gene is TRBV3-1, the J gene TRBJ2-5; D is unresolved. Germline loops: CDR1 LGHDT, CDR2 YNNKEL (reference sequence). Trimming cost V 1 base and J 2 bases, with 11 bases left between them. The CDR3 has 15 amino acids. CDR3 in DNA: TGTGCCAGCAGCCAAGTTCCGCAGGTGCAAGAGACCCAGTACTTC. Protein sequence: CASSQVPQVQETQYF.

The CDR3 nucleotides read TGTGCCAGCAGCTTAGGACTATCTCCCTACGAGCAGTACTTC. Translating gives CASSLGLSPYEQYF. The chain couples TRBV7-9 to TRBJ2-7, with a tentative D call TRBD2 (5 bases). Between the trimmed V and J ends, which lost 1 base and 2 bases, there was a span of 9 bases. The germline CDR1 and CDR2 sequences are SEHNR and FQNEAQ (reference sequence). The CDR3 consists of 14 residues.

This chain uses TRBV15 with TRBJ2-7; TRBD1 agrees at 7 bases. V lost 0 bases, J lost 2 bases, and 4 bases stayed unmatched. CDR1 LNHNV and CDR2 YYDKDF come from the germline V gene (reference sequence). The CDR3 covers 15 residues. The DNA of the CDR3 is TGTGCCACCAGCAGAGATCAACAGGGGCCCTACGAGCAGTACTTC. Translation gives CATSRDQQGPYEQYF.

The V and J genes are TRBV14 and TRBJ2-5, with 9 bases aligning to TRBD2. This CDR3 region has 15 residues. Trimming cost V 4 bases and J 3 bases; bases outside gene matches: 6. From germline, CDR1 is SGHDN and CDR2 FVKESK. The CDR3 sequence is CASSPVSGRKETQYF. In nucleotides, the CDR3 is TGTGCCAGCAGCCCAGTTAGCGGGAGAAAAGAGACCCAGTACTTC. Using reference TRBV14 and TRBJ2-5 for the parts outside the CDR3, the full variable domain is EAGVTQFPSHSVIEKGQTVTLRCDPISGHDNLYWYRRVMGKEIKFLLHFVKESKQDESGMPNNRFLAERTGGTYSTLKVQPAELEDSGVYFCASSPVSGRKETQYFGPGTRLLVL.

Comment on this clonotype: One end of the junction is discordant with germline, which a read error may explain. V usage is TRBV11-2 and J usage is TRBJ2-1; a possible D gene is TRBD2 (6 bases). The CDR3 totals 19 residues. CDR1 and CDR2 (germline): SGHAT, FQNNGV. The CDR3 loop reads CACSLFGGEPTEPLHEQFF. CDR3 bases: TGTGCCTGCAGCCTCTTTGGAGGGGAACCGACCGAACCTCTCCATGAGCAGTTCTTC.

CDR3 protein: CASSGGRVSSYEQYF. The CDR3 DNA follows: TGTGCCAGCAGTGGGGGAAGGGTAAGCTCCTACGAGCAGTACTTC. The J gene is TRBJ2-7, the V gene TRBV12-3 or TRBV12-4; D may be TRBD1 or TRBD2 (5 bases each). This CDR3 spans 15 amino acids. The V end lost 5 bases, the J end lost 0 bases, and 14 bases lay between the germline ends.

V gene TRBV3-1 combines with J gene TRBJ2-5; 9 bases are a match to TRBD2. CDR1 and CDR2 from the germline V gene are LGHDT and YNNKEL (reference sequence). The CDR3 totals 16 residues. Trimming removed 0 bases from V and 4 bases from J; junction bases left unmatched: 6. CDR3 residues: CASSQELEGLAETQYF. For the CDR3, the DNA is TGTGCCAGCAGCCAAGAACTTGAGGGACTAGCAGAGACCCAGTACTTC.

In this sample, this clonotype turned up a few times. J is TRBJ1-1 and V is TRBV29-1, with D maybe TRBD1 (6 bases). V lost 7 bases to trimming and J lost 2 bases, with 14 bases between them. The CDR3 extends over 13 amino acids. Germline V CDR1 and CDR2: SQVTM, ANQGSEA. Here the CDR3 reads CSAQARGNTEAFF. CDR3 coding DNA: TGCAGCGCCCAGGCCAGGGGCAACACTGAAGCTTTCTTT.

The rearrangement uses TRBV25-1 and TRBJ2-7, with D perhaps being TRBD1 or TRBD2 (5 bases each). V was trimmed by 4 bases and J by 5 bases, leaving 12 bases between them. CDR3 length equals 13 residues. Germline V lookup: CDR1 MGHDK, CDR2 SYGVNS. The CDR3 region has the DNA TGTGCCAGCAGTGCCTGGGGGAAGGACGAGCAGTACTTC. It specifies CASSAWGKDEQYF.

The chain employs TRBV28 and TRBJ1-3; D gene uncertain. V was shortened by 8 bases and J by 0 bases, with 8 bases between the two germline ends. The CDR3 has 13 residues. Germline V gene data show CDR1 as MDHEN and CDR2 as SYDVKM. CDR3 DNA: TGTGCCAGCGGACGACGCTCTGGAAACACCATATATTTT. Translated: CASGRRSGNTIYF.

This clonotype showed up just a few times. The chain employs TRBV19 and TRBJ2-3; possibly TRBD1 or TRBD2 for D (6 bases each). This CDR3 region has 13 residues. The V gene lost 10 bases and the J gene lost 2 bases, with 13 bases spanning the gap. CDR1 and CDR2 from the germline V gene are LNHDA and SQIVND (reference sequence). The CDR3 DNA follows: TGTGCCACTGCTCGGGGGCCCACAGATACGCAGTATTTT. Translation gives CATARGPTDTQYF.

About this clonotype: Its ends do not fully match the called genes, so a read error is possible. The chain carries TRBV20-1 and TRBJ2-7, with 7 bases identical to TRBD2. Germline V gene lookup returns CDR1 DFQATT and CDR2 SNEGSKA (reference sequence). This CDR3 is 13 amino acids long. The CDR3 reads CSARAGPSYEQYF. The CDR3 region has the DNA TGCAGTGCAAGAGCGGGGCCCTCCTACGAGCAGTACTTC.

This clonotype was found a few times. The chain carries TRBV28 and TRBJ1-4; D uncertain. The CDR3 extends over 15 amino acids. Germline V gene sequence: CDR1 MDHEN, CDR2 SYDVKM. The V gene lost 2 bases and the J gene lost 2 bases, with 9 bases spanning the gap. The CDR3 region is CASSLAGSTNEKLFF. CDR3 sequence (DNA): TGTGCCAGCAGTTTAGCGGGGAGTACTAATGAAAAACTGTTTTTT.

This clonotype has only one observation. This chain links TRBV12-3 or TRBV12-4 with TRBJ2-2; a possible D gene is TRBD2 (5 bases). The CDR3 is 16 residues long. With 6 bases removed from V and 0 bases from J, the gap between germline ends came to 14 bases. The CDR3 sequence: CASSTSNGANTGELFF. Here the CDR3 DNA reads TGTGCCAGCAGCACCTCTAACGGGGCGAACACCGGGGAGCTGTTTTTT.

This clonotype was counted a single time. The rearrangement uses TRBV4-1 and TRBJ1-2, with 8 bases matching TRBD1. Germline lookup yields CDR1 MGHRA and CDR2 YSYEKL. With V trimmed by 2 bases and J by 8 bases, 7 bases remained unmatched. The CDR3 length is 14 residues. The CDR3 spells CASSQRQGIWGYTF. CDR3 coding DNA: TGCGCCAGCAGCCAACGACAGGGGATTTGGGGCTACACCTTC.